This T cell receptor beta chain is drawn from a study of memory CD4+ T cells and cytomegalovirus serostatus. Data came from immunoSEQ multiplex PCR; TCRdb stores just in-frame clones and leaves some out. This table has tens of thousands of clones, less than 85% appearing once. Single viable CD3+CD4+CD8-CD45RO+ cells were sorted as the memory CD4+ T cells. The receptor comes from an adult in good health and CMV-seronegative. Sequences were obtained from memory CD4+ T cells from blood.

In DNA, the CDR3 is TGTGCCAGCACCCAGGAAAGGACGAACTCCTACGAGCAGTACTTC. Translation: CASTQERTNSYEQYF. The chain joins TRBV6-1 to TRBJ2-7; D is ambiguous. Germline V lookup: CDR1 MNHNS, CDR2 SASEGT. This CDR3 spans 15 amino acids. V was clipped by 7 bases and J by 0 bases, with 16 bases between them.